This T cell receptor (beta chain) originates from a study of blood T cell repertoires in COVID-19. Germline trimming cut 5 bases from V and 1 base from J; bases unmatched to any gene: 1. CDR3 size: 13 residues. Original data processing: For nucleated cells, counts were estimated from reference gene primer amplification. Repertoires were generated with immunoSEQ multiplex PCR, while TCRdb's copy carries only in-frame clones and drops some. From that table come the V and J calls and clone size; the DNA was used to work out D and trimming. The table has roughly 150,000 clones, about four fifths seen once.

Sample: peripheral blood. The chain carries TRBV12-3 or TRBV12-4 and TRBJ2-7; TRBD1 matches at 8 bases. The receptor was derived from a man between 65 and 85 years old with active or convalescent COVID-19. The CDR3 DNA reads as TGTGCCAGCAGTCGGACAGGGTCCTACGAGCAGTACTTC. This codes for CASSRTGSYEQYF.